Each of the 24 T cell receptor beta chains below was sequenced from the same sample in a study of T-cell reconstitution after alpha-beta-depleted transplantation in children. The library targeted TCRbeta and was prepared with unique molecular identifiers. TCRdb used MiXCR to reprocess the PCR reads, holding one entry per CDR3 protein. The profile shows 780,000 or so distinct CDR3 sequences, about 16% of them singletons. The sample consisted of PBMCs, mostly from graft donor cells, taken 360 days after TCRalphabeta/CD19-depleted stem cell transplant. These receptors were obtained from a male patient younger than 18 who had a stem cell transplant for acute lymphoblastic leukemia, so the T cells may come from the graft donor.

Ten or more counts support this clonotype. This sequence joins TRBV5-1 and TRBJ2-1; TRBD2 aligns across 8 bases. Looked up from germline, CDR1 is SGHRS and CDR2 is YFSETQ. The CDR3 is made up of 16 amino acids. Trimming at V came to 1 base and at J to 3 bases, leaving 6 bases not matched to a gene. In nucleotides, the CDR3 is TGCGCCAGCAGCTTGAATCAACTAGCGGACTACAATGAGCAGTTCTTC. It translates to CASSLNQLADYNEQFF.

This clonotype was recorded a few times. This chain uses TRBV6-5 with TRBJ2-7; D possibly corresponds to TRBD1 (5 bases). The germline gives CDR1 MNHEY, CDR2 SVGAGI. Trimming pared 2 bases from V and 0 bases from J, leaving 11 bases between. This CDR3 is 15 amino acids long. The CDR3 DNA reads as TGTGCCAGCAGTTACGGGGCCCTTTACTCCTACGAGCAGTACTTC. Translating gives CASSYGALYSYEQYF.

The chain links TRBV9 to TRBJ1-5; the match to TRBD1 covers 10 bases. Germline lookup yields CDR1 SGDLS and CDR2 YYNGEE. The trim removed 0 bases at V and 10 bases at J, leaving 7 bases unmatched. The CDR3 is 15 residues long. CDR3 nucleotides: TGTGCCAGCAGCGTAGAGGGGGACAGGGGAAGTCCCCAGCATTTT. Protein: CASSVEGDRGSPQHF.

The chain recombines TRBV3-1 with TRBJ2-3, with D perhaps matching TRBD2 (6 bases). Germline CDR1 reads LGHDT; CDR2 reads YNNKEL (reference sequence). V lost 1 base and J 6 bases, leaving 17 bases between the germline ends. CDR3 length: 16 residues. The CDR3 sequence is CASSQGTTGWADTQYF. Here the CDR3 DNA reads TGTGCCAGCAGCCAAGGGACTACAGGTTGGGCGGATACGCAGTATTTT.

This clonotype showed up just once. The chain employs TRBV2 and TRBJ2-7; a weak D match, TRBD2 (5 bases). V lost 6 bases to trimming and J lost 0 bases, with 9 bases between them. CDR1 and CDR2 (germline): SNHLY, FYNNEI. CDR3 length equals 13 residues. CDR3 sequence reads: CASRRLFSYEQYF. The CDR3 DNA reads TGTGCCAGCAGGAGACTATTCTCCTACGAGCAGTACTTC.

The chain carries TRBV7-3 and TRBJ2-1; D not resolved. With 1 base removed from V and 8 bases from J, the gap between germline ends came to 15 bases. The CDR3 runs to 15 residues. Germline values: CDR1 SGHTA, CDR2 FQGTGA. CDR3 sequence reads: CASSLIGEAGDEQFF. The DNA of the CDR3 is TGTGCCAGCAGCTTAATAGGTGAGGCCGGCGATGAGCAGTTCTTC.

This clonotype appeared a few times. The chain links TRBV23-1 to TRBJ2-4, with 9 bases identical to TRBD2. TRBV23-1 is filed as an ORF, its function uncertain. The CDR3 runs 20 residues. With V trimmed by 6 bases and J by 1 base, 19 bases remained unmatched. The CDR3 spells CASSLRPLSSGRKAKNIQYF. The DNA for the CDR3 is TGCGCCAGCAGCCTGCGGCCTCTGAGTAGCGGGAGAAAGGCCAAAAACATTCAGTACTTC.

In this sample, this clonotype turned up a few times. This chain uses TRBV28 with TRBJ2-3; D unclear. Trimming left V 3 bases short and J 4 bases short, with 8 bases between. CDR1 is MDHEN and CDR2 is SYDVKM in the germline V gene. The CDR3 is 13 residues long. The CDR3 DNA reads as TGTGCCAGCAGTTTCCCTGCGGCAGATACGCAGTATTTT. This codes for CASSFPAADTQYF.

This chain uses TRBV20-1 with TRBJ2-1; D ambiguous. The CDR3 has 14 residues. Trimming took off 0 bases at V and 7 bases at J, with 13 bases between the two ends. Germline-derived CDR1 and CDR2 are DFQATT and SNEGSKA (reference sequence). The CDR3 is CSAREGSGGNEQFF. The CDR3 DNA reads TGCAGTGCTAGAGAGGGCTCAGGTGGGAATGAGCAGTTCTTC.

The chain employs TRBV11-1 and TRBJ1-3; 11 nucleotides line up with TRBD1. The germline CDR1 and CDR2 sequences are SGHAT and FQDESV (reference sequence). Unmatched junction bases numbered 14, after V lost 7 bases and J lost 0 bases. This CDR3 is 19 amino acids long. The CDR3 nucleotides are TGTGCCAGCATGTTAGCGACGGGACAGGGGGTTCGCTCTGGAAACACCATATATTTT. Its protein is CASMLATGQGVRSGNTIYF.

A few counts support this clonotype. This chain joins TRBV19 and TRBJ1-5; D call uncertain. The germline CDR1 and CDR2 sequences are LNHDA and SQIVND (reference sequence). Trimming took 9 bases from V and 0 from J, leaving 15 bases between them. The CDR3 sequence is 15 residues long. In DNA, the CDR3 is TGTGCCAGCTGTGGACGGATTAATAGCAATCAGCCCCAGCATTTT. Its translation: CASCGRINSNQPQHF.

V and J are TRBV9 and TRBJ1-2; D not resolved. Trimming took 0 bases from V and 3 from J, leaving 6 bases between them. Germline V CDR1 and CDR2: SGDLS, YYNGEE. The CDR3 is made up of 13 amino acids. The CDR3 sequence: CASSVDGYYGYTF. In DNA, the CDR3 is TGTGCCAGCAGCGTAGACGGCTACTATGGCTACACCTTC.

This clonotype was counted between two and nine times. The rearrangement links TRBV19 to TRBJ1-3, with TRBD1 identical over 10 bases. The junction had 8 bases not matched to a gene; V was cut back by 6 bases and J by 3 bases. The germline V gene has CDR1 LNHDA and CDR2 SQIVND (reference sequence). This CDR3 is built from 16 residues. CDR3 region: CASRTPGTGVGNTIYF. The CDR3 DNA reads TGTGCCAGTAGGACCCCCGGGACAGGGGTTGGAAACACCATATATTTT. Based on the CDR3 plus reference TRBV19 and TRBJ1-3, the full variable domain is DGGITQSPKYLFRKEGQNVTLSCEQNLNHDAMYWYRQDPGQGLRLIYYSQIVNDFQKGDIAEGYSVSREKKESFPLTVTSAQKNPTAFYLCASRTPGTGVGNTIYFGEGSWLTVV.

This clonotype was counted a few times. This rearrangement joins TRBV9 to TRBJ1-2; 8 bases align to TRBD1. Germline trimming cut 4 bases from V and 14 bases from J; bases unmatched to any gene: 10. This CDR3 is 12 amino acids long. Per the germline V gene, CDR1 is SGDLS and CDR2 is YYNGEE. The CDR3 reads CASSPGQGSSTF. The CDR3, as DNA: TGTGCCAGCAGCCCCGGACAGGGCAGTTCTACCTTC.

The gene calls are TRBV12-3 or TRBV12-4 and TRBJ2-5; no clear D. The CDR3 loop spans 13 amino acids. Deletions cut 7 bases from V and 2 bases from J, with 11 bases between. The CDR3 region is CASTPVGQETQYF. The CDR3, as DNA: TGTGCCAGCACCCCGGTAGGGCAAGAGACCCAGTACTTC.

The rearrangement joins TRBV7-6 to TRBJ1-5; TRBD1 matches at 7 bases. Germline V gives CDR1 SGHVS, CDR2 FNYEAQ. The V gene end was trimmed by 5 bases and the J gene end by 1 base; junction bases not matched to a gene: 8. This CDR3 has 16 residues. CDR3 bases: TGTGCCAGCAGCCCACGACCGGGACAGAGCAATCAGCCCCAGCATTTT. As protein: CASSPRPGQSNQPQHF.

The CDR3 region has the DNA TGCGCCAGCAGCCAAGATGGCCCGCCTTTCGACACCGGGGAGCTGTTTTTT. Its translation: CASSQDGPPFDTGELFF. This chain uses TRBV4-1 with TRBJ2-2; D is undetermined. The CDR3 consists of 17 residues. Trimming took off 0 bases at V and 3 bases at J, with 14 bases between the two ends. Per the germline V gene, CDR1 is MGHRA and CDR2 is YSYEKL.

The chain recombines TRBV5-1 with TRBJ2-7; D gene uncertain. CDR1 is SGHRS and CDR2 is YFSETQ in the germline V gene. V lost 4 bases, J lost 5 bases, and 16 bases lay in between. The CDR3 is made up of 14 amino acids. CDR3 DNA sequence: TGCGCCAGCAGCAGGGCCTGGGATCAGAACGAGCAGTACTTC. Its protein product is CASSRAWDQNEQYF.

This clonotype was observed many times. The V and J genes are TRBV12-3 or TRBV12-4 and TRBJ1-5; a possible D gene is TRBD1 (5 bases). Trimming stripped 5 bases from V and 8 bases from J, with 16 bases between. CDR3 length: 14 residues. CDR3 sequence: CASSPLGTAKPQHF. As DNA, the CDR3 is TGTGCCAGCAGTCCCCTCGGGACCGCCAAGCCCCAGCATTTT.

CDR3 in DNA: TGTGCCAGCAGTTTAGCGAGCGGAGCCCACAATGAGCAGTTCTTC. Protein: CASSLASGAHNEQFF. The chain combines TRBV12-3 or TRBV12-4 with TRBJ2-1; tentative D call: TRBD2 (5 bases). The CDR3 runs to 15 residues. V gave up 0 bases and J gave up 5 bases, with 11 bases separating them.

The chain carries TRBV15 and TRBJ2-5; 7 bases fit TRBD1. Germline CDR1 and CDR2: LNHNV and YYDKDF (reference sequence). V dropped 2 bases and J dropped 5; count of bases not matched to a gene: 8. This CDR3 region has 15 residues. Here the CDR3 reads CATSRTTGWGETQYF. For the CDR3, the DNA is TGTGCCACCAGCAGAACGACAGGGTGGGGGGAGACCCAGTACTTC.

This clonotype was seen a few times. The chain carries TRBV6-1 and TRBJ2-5; the match to TRBD2 covers 11 bases. CDR1 and CDR2 from the germline V gene are MNHNS and SASEGT. V was pared by 7 bases and J by 3 bases, with 10 bases of the junction left unmatched. This CDR3 region has 16 residues. CDR3 nucleotides: TGTGCCAGCAAACTAGCGGGAGAACGAGTGAAAGAGACCCAGTACTTC. Translating it yields CASKLAGERVKETQYF.

The rearrangement uses TRBV7-9 and TRBJ2-5; TRBD1 or TRBD2 may be the D gene (5 bases each). This CDR3 contains 15 residues. The germline CDR1 and CDR2 sequences are SEHNR and FQNEAQ (reference sequence). V lost 5 bases and J lost 9, with 22 bases in between. DNA of the CDR3: TGTGCCAGCAGCCTCTACCGGGACCAAGAAGGGGCCCAGTACTTC. Protein product: CASSLYRDQEGAQYF.

The V and J genes are TRBV6-1 and TRBJ2-6, with TRBD2 as a possible D gene (6 bases). The CDR3 sequence is 15 residues long. The germline V gene has CDR1 MNHNS and CDR2 SASEGT. The V end was cut by 7 bases, the J end by 0 bases, with 10 bases between. The CDR3 reads CASIAGNSGANVLTF. The CDR3, as DNA: TGTGCCAGCATTGCGGGGAACTCTGGGGCCAACGTCCTGACTTTC.